This TCR beta chain is from a study of cytomegalovirus exposure and HLA in healthy donors. TCRdb's table, derived via immunoSEQ multiplex PCR, lists solely in-frame clones and lacks some. The table records fewer than 120,000 clones, around 90% of them present only once. The donors were part of the validation cohort, which consisted of under 150 subjects and was separate from the first cohort of 666 subjects. Worth noting for this clone: The target antigen is unknown.

Study outcomes and limitations: CMV antigen specificity was confirmed in vitro for three CMV-associated chains. It was reported that the classifier diagnosed cytomegalovirus status with high specificity and sensitivity in both the original and validation cohorts.

Trimming took 6 bases from V and 10 from J, leaving 16 bases between them. This CDR3 is built from 13 residues. In germline, CDR1 is MNHEY, CDR2 SMNVEV (reference sequence). Source material: PBMCs. The chain uses TRBV27 and TRBJ2-1; D perhaps matches TRBD2 (6 bases). The receptor was derived from a woman aged 18-29 years in good health and CMV-seronegative. CDR3 residues: CASRGEFAGEQFF. CDR3 coding DNA: TGTGCCAGCAGGGGAGAGTTTGCGGGGGAGCAGTTCTTC.